The rows below give T cell receptor beta chains drawn from one sample of a study of T cell changes during pregnancy in multiple sclerosis. TCRdb's table, derived via immunoSEQ multiplex PCR, lists solely in-frame clones and lacks some. The sample carries 35,000 to 55,000 clones, just under 95% recorded once. The material sequenced was CD4+ T cells from peripheral blood mononuclear cells, taken in the third trimester of pregnancy. The receptor source for this set is a female donor with multiple sclerosis, enrolled in a pregnancy study. The CDR3 runs from the conserved cysteine through the conserved F or W. The order of the fields is clone size, J gene, V gene, CDR3 length, D gene, CDR3 protein, CDR3 DNA. A D gene is named only where the DNA matches it firmly. Size is omitted from some rows. Given values are once, few, many or a class for expanded clones.

abundance: -
j_gene: TRBJ2-6
v_gene: TRBV19
len: 15
d_gene: -
CDR3aa: CASKGGETGANVLTF
CDR3nt: TGTGCCAGTAAAGGAGGGGAGACTGGGGCCAACGTCCTGACTTTC

abundance: once
j_gene: TRBJ1-5
v_gene: TRBV2
len: 15
d_gene: -
CDR3aa: CASSVDKTFNQPQHF
CDR3nt: TGTGCCAGCAGTGTAGATAAGACATTTAATCAGCCCCAGCATTTT

abundance: -
j_gene: TRBJ1-5
v_gene: TRBV7-9
len: 14
d_gene: -
CDR3aa: CASSLRGSNQPQHF
CDR3nt: TGTGCCAGCAGCTTAAGGGGCAGCAATCAGCCCCAGCATTTT

abundance: -
j_gene: TRBJ2-7
v_gene: TRBV14
len: 16
d_gene: -
CDR3aa: CASSLRGKGASYEQYF
CDR3nt: TGTGCCAGCAGCCTTCGGGGGAAGGGGGCTTCCTACGAGCAGTACTTC

abundance: -
j_gene: TRBJ1-1
v_gene: TRBV6-1
len: 14
d_gene: TRBD1
CDR3aa: CASRLPGQGPEAFF
CDR3nt: TGTGCCAGCAGGCTCCCGGGACAGGGACCTGAAGCTTTCTTT

abundance: -
j_gene: TRBJ1-3
v_gene: TRBV2
len: 15
d_gene: -
CDR3aa: CASSDGTLPGNTIYF
CDR3nt: TGTGCCAGCAGTGATGGGACTCTACCTGGAAACACCATATATTTT

abundance: -
j_gene: TRBJ1-1
v_gene: TRBV7-9
len: 14
d_gene: -
CDR3aa: CASSLGSGGTEAFF
CDR3nt: TGTGCCAGCAGCTTAGGTTCAGGTGGGACTGAAGCTTTCTTT

abundance: -
j_gene: TRBJ1-2
v_gene: TRBV6-5
len: 15
d_gene: TRBD1
CDR3aa: CASSRFQGASNGYTF
CDR3nt: TGTGCCAGCAGCCGCTTCCAGGGGGCGTCAAATGGCTACACCTTC

abundance: -
j_gene: TRBJ2-7
v_gene: TRBV28
len: 14
d_gene: -
CDR3aa: CATAYLAVSYEQYF
CDR3nt: TGTGCCACCGCTTACTTAGCGGTCTCCTACGAGCAGTACTTC

abundance: -
j_gene: TRBJ2-1
v_gene: TRBV7-9
len: 15
d_gene: -
CDR3aa: CASSLAGGGSEEQFF
CDR3nt: TGTGCCAGCAGCTTAGCGGGAGGGGGTTCAGAGGAGCAGTTCTTC

abundance: -
j_gene: TRBJ2-3
v_gene: TRBV18
len: 15
d_gene: TRBD1
CDR3aa: CASSPPDRVTDTQYF
CDR3nt: TGTGCCAGCTCACCACCTGACAGGGTAACAGATACGCAGTATTTT

abundance: once
j_gene: TRBJ1-1
v_gene: TRBV7-8
len: 17
d_gene: -
CDR3aa: CASSLAPTGRMNTEAFF
CDR3nt: TGTGCCAGCAGCTTAGCCCCGACAGGCCGAATGAACACTGAAGCTTTCTTT

abundance: -
j_gene: TRBJ2-3
v_gene: TRBV7-3
len: 13
d_gene: TRBD1
CDR3aa: CASSSTGADTQYF
CDR3nt: TGTGCCAGCAGCTCGACAGGGGCAGATACGCAGTATTTT

abundance: -
j_gene: TRBJ2-7
v_gene: TRBV18
len: 14
d_gene: -
CDR3aa: CASSKAQTIYEQYF
CDR3nt: TGTGCCAGCTCAAAGGCACAGACAATCTACGAGCAGTACTTC

abundance: -
j_gene: TRBJ2-1
v_gene: TRBV6-9
len: 15
d_gene: TRBD2
CDR3aa: CASSYRGLADNEQFF
CDR3nt: TGTGCCAGCAGTTATAGAGGACTAGCGGACAATGAGCAGTTCTTC

abundance: -
j_gene: TRBJ2-5
v_gene: TRBV29-1
len: 13
d_gene: -
CDR3aa: CSAGNRVGETQYF
CDR3nt: TGCAGCGCCGGAAACAGGGTAGGGGAGACCCAGTACTTC

abundance: -
j_gene: TRBJ2-7
v_gene: TRBV7-9
len: 14
d_gene: TRBD1
CDR3aa: CASSLGQGVDEQYF
CDR3nt: TGTGCCAGCAGCTTAGGACAGGGAGTAGACGAGCAGTACTTC

abundance: once
j_gene: TRBJ2-2
v_gene: TRBV19
len: 15
d_gene: -
CDR3aa: CASRQQGYTSGELFF
CDR3nt: TGTGCCAGTAGACAACAGGGATACACGTCCGGGGAGCTGTTTTTT

abundance: -
j_gene: TRBJ2-5
v_gene: TRBV5-1
len: 12
d_gene: -
CDR3aa: CASRTDQETQYF
CDR3nt: TGCGCCAGCAGGACAGACCAAGAGACCCAGTACTTC

abundance: -
j_gene: TRBJ1-2
v_gene: TRBV23-1
len: 16
d_gene: TRBD1
CDR3aa: CASSHQKQGARDGYTF
CDR3nt: TGCGCCAGCAGTCACCAAAAACAGGGGGCGCGGGATGGCTACACCTTC

abundance: -
j_gene: TRBJ2-3
v_gene: TRBV7-2
len: 13
d_gene: TRBD2
CDR3aa: CASGRPGGHTQYF
CDR3nt: TGTGCCAGCGGCCGGCCGGGGGGTCATACGCAGTATTTT

abundance: -
j_gene: TRBJ2-5
v_gene: TRBV30
len: 15
d_gene: TRBD2
CDR3aa: CAWSSPGLAVETQYF
CDR3nt: TGTGCCTGGAGTTCTCCGGGACTAGCGGTTGAGACCCAGTACTTC

abundance: -
j_gene: TRBJ2-7
v_gene: TRBV2
len: 10
d_gene: -
CDR3aa: CATANYEQYF
CDR3nt: TGTGCCACCGCTAATTACGAGCAGTACTTC

abundance: -
j_gene: TRBJ2-1
v_gene: TRBV6-5
len: 15
d_gene: TRBD2
CDR3aa: CASSYFGLAGREQFF
CDR3nt: TGTGCCAGCAGTTACTTCGGACTAGCGGGGAGGGAGCAGTTCTTC

abundance: -
j_gene: TRBJ2-7
v_gene: TRBV11-3
len: 13
d_gene: -
CDR3aa: CASSFGRDYEQYF
CDR3nt: TGTGCCAGCAGCTTCGGACGGGACTACGAGCAGTACTTC

abundance: -
j_gene: TRBJ1-2
v_gene: TRBV5-1
len: 14
d_gene: -
CDR3aa: CARTTGCPSYGYTF
CDR3nt: TGCGCCAGGACAACAGGGTGCCCTAGTTATGGCTACACCTTC

abundance: -
j_gene: TRBJ2-7
v_gene: TRBV28
len: 18
d_gene: TRBD2
CDR3aa: CASSLWGLAGGAPYEQYF
CDR3nt: TGTGCCAGCAGTTTATGGGGACTAGCGGGAGGGGCACCCTACGAGCAGTACTTC

abundance: -
j_gene: TRBJ2-7
v_gene: TRBV30
len: 16
d_gene: TRBD1
CDR3aa: CAWSEGRTGSFHEQYF
CDR3nt: TGTGCCTGGAGTGAGGGAAGGACAGGGAGTTTCCACGAGCAGTACTTC

abundance: -
j_gene: TRBJ1-5
v_gene: TRBV19
len: 15
d_gene: TRBD1
CDR3aa: CASTRGWDPNQPQHF
CDR3nt: TGTGCCAGTACCAGGGGGTGGGACCCCAATCAGCCCCAGCATTTT

abundance: -
j_gene: TRBJ2-5
v_gene: TRBV7-2
len: 13
d_gene: -
CDR3aa: CASSRGGQETQYF
CDR3nt: TGTGCCAGCAGCCGAGGGGGTCAAGAGACCCAGTACTTC

abundance: -
j_gene: TRBJ2-1
v_gene: TRBV29-1
len: 15
d_gene: TRBD2
CDR3aa: CSVPQTSGILNEQFF
CDR3nt: TGCAGCGTTCCCCAGACTAGCGGGATTTTAAATGAGCAGTTCTTC

abundance: few
j_gene: TRBJ1-1
v_gene: TRBV9
len: 15
d_gene: TRBD1
CDR3aa: CASSAGQGGNTEAFF
CDR3nt: TGTGCCAGCAGCGCCGGACAGGGGGGGAACACTGAAGCTTTCTTT

abundance: -
j_gene: TRBJ2-1
v_gene: TRBV7-2
len: 16
d_gene: TRBD2
CDR3aa: CASSPSGGAAYNEQFF
CDR3nt: TGTGCCAGCAGCCCGAGCGGGGGGGCGGCCTACAATGAGCAGTTCTTC

abundance: once
j_gene: TRBJ2-5
v_gene: TRBV5-4
len: 12
d_gene: -
CDR3aa: CASSLGAETQYF
CDR3nt: TGTGCCAGCAGCTTGGGAGCAGAGACCCAGTACTTC

abundance: -
j_gene: TRBJ2-1
v_gene: TRBV19
len: 13
d_gene: TRBD2
CDR3aa: CASGLAGYVEQFF
CDR3nt: TGTGCCAGTGGACTAGCGGGATATGTCGAGCAGTTCTTC

abundance: -
j_gene: TRBJ2-7
v_gene: TRBV19
len: 16
d_gene: TRBD1
CDR3aa: CASSRARGGAVNEQYF
CDR3nt: TGTGCCAGTAGTAGGGCGAGAGGGGGCGCGGTAAACGAGCAGTACTTC

abundance: -
j_gene: TRBJ1-5
v_gene: TRBV18
len: 14
d_gene: -
CDR3aa: CASSLEQGQQPQHF
CDR3nt: TGTGCCAGCTCTCTAGAGCAGGGTCAGCAGCCCCAGCATTTT

abundance: -
j_gene: TRBJ1-5
v_gene: TRBV18
len: 12
d_gene: -
CDR3aa: CASRTPNQPQHF
CDR3nt: TGTGCCAGCAGGACTCCAAATCAGCCCCAGCATTTT

abundance: -
j_gene: TRBJ1-5
v_gene: TRBV11-2
len: 14
d_gene: TRBD1
CDR3aa: CASSSGQNNQPQHF
CDR3nt: TGTGCCAGCAGCTCGGGACAGAACAATCAGCCCCAGCATTTT

abundance: -
j_gene: TRBJ2-1
v_gene: TRBV6-6
len: 16
d_gene: TRBD2
CDR3aa: CASSYSAGGTYNEQFF
CDR3nt: TGTGCCAGCAGTTACTCGGCGGGAGGAACCTACAATGAGCAGTTCTTC

abundance: -
j_gene: TRBJ2-2
v_gene: TRBV28
len: 14
d_gene: TRBD1
CDR3aa: CASSLNTGGGELFF
CDR3nt: TGTGCCAGCAGTTTAAACACAGGGGGCGGGGAGCTGTTTTTT

abundance: -
j_gene: TRBJ2-2
v_gene: TRBV9
len: 17
d_gene: TRBD2
CDR3aa: CASSVENSGGNTGELFF
CDR3nt: TGTGCCAGCAGCGTAGAAAACTCGGGAGGGAACACCGGGGAGCTGTTTTTT

abundance: -
j_gene: TRBJ2-7
v_gene: TRBV6-5
len: 15
d_gene: -
CDR3aa: CASSYSGAPGDEQYF
CDR3nt: TGTGCCAGCAGTTACTCGGGGGCCCCAGGGGACGAGCAGTACTTC

abundance: -
j_gene: TRBJ2-7
v_gene: TRBV7-2
len: 15
d_gene: TRBD2
CDR3aa: CASSLGLAGDYEQYF
CDR3nt: TGTGCCAGCAGCTTGGGACTAGCGGGAGACTACGAGCAGTACTTC

abundance: -
j_gene: TRBJ2-6
v_gene: TRBV7-9
len: 16
d_gene: -
CDR3aa: CASSLVSGSGANVLTF
CDR3nt: TGTGCCAGCAGCTTGGTTTCAGGGTCAGGGGCCAACGTCCTGACTTTC

abundance: -
j_gene: TRBJ1-1
v_gene: TRBV4-2
len: 13
d_gene: -
CDR3aa: CASSPNSDTEAFF
CDR3nt: TGTGCCAGCAGCCCTAACTCGGACACTGAAGCTTTCTTT

abundance: -
j_gene: TRBJ2-1
v_gene: TRBV7-9
len: 16
d_gene: TRBD2
CDR3aa: CASSRPAGVSYNEQFF
CDR3nt: TGTGCCAGCAGCCGTCCAGCGGGAGTTTCCTACAATGAGCAGTTCTTC

abundance: -
j_gene: TRBJ1-1
v_gene: TRBV18
len: 14
d_gene: -
CDR3aa: CASSPTGLNTEAFF
CDR3nt: TGTGCCAGCTCACCCACAGGGCTGAACACTGAAGCTTTCTTT

abundance: -
j_gene: TRBJ2-3
v_gene: TRBV21-1
len: 16
d_gene: -
CDR3aa: CASSNSRDRVIDTQYF
CDR3nt: TGTGCCAGCAGCAATTCTCGGGACAGGGTCATCGATACGCAGTATTTT

abundance: -
j_gene: TRBJ1-5
v_gene: TRBV29-1
len: 14
d_gene: TRBD1
CDR3aa: CSVNTGTGAQPQHF
CDR3nt: TGCAGCGTAAACACCGGGACAGGGGCTCAGCCCCAGCATTTT

abundance: -
j_gene: TRBJ2-3
v_gene: TRBV9
len: 12
d_gene: -
CDR3aa: CASSVVADTQYF
CDR3nt: TGTGCCAGCAGCGTAGTCGCAGATACGCAGTATTTT

abundance: -
j_gene: TRBJ1-3
v_gene: TRBV9
len: 17
d_gene: -
CDR3aa: CASSPRGGVLLWNTIYF
CDR3nt: TGTGCCAGCAGCCCGCGAGGAGGGGTTCTTCTATGGAACACCATATATTTT

abundance: -
j_gene: TRBJ2-1
v_gene: TRBV5-1
len: 11
d_gene: -
CDR3aa: CASSWGPEQFF
CDR3nt: TGCGCCAGCAGCTGGGGCCCCGAGCAGTTCTTC